This TCR beta chain was documented in a study of T cell changes during pregnancy in multiple sclerosis. Trimming cost V 4 bases and J 7 bases, with 5 bases left between them. From germline, CDR1 is SEHNR and CDR2 FQNEAQ (reference sequence). The CDR3 contains 11 residues. The repertoire was sequenced with immunoSEQ multiplex PCR; TCRdb's copy has only in-frame clones and lacks some. The table includes under 45,000 clones, 90% detected once. The sequence came from a female donor with multiple sclerosis, enrolled in a pregnancy study. V gene TRBV7-9 combines with J gene TRBJ2-1; D not certain. The source material was CD8+ T cells from peripheral blood mononuclear cells, sampled in the third trimester of pregnancy. In DNA, the CDR3 is TGTGCCAGCAGCTCCGGGAATGAGCAGTTCTTC. It yields the protein CASSSGNEQFF.